Following are 17 T cell receptor beta chains from one sample sequenced in a study of blood T cell repertoires in COVID-19. Generated by immunoSEQ multiplex PCR, the TCRdb table keeps only in-frame clones and is missing some. The table shows hundreds of thousands of clones, with roughly 82% occurring only once. Specimen: peripheral blood. Receptor source: a woman aged 80 or older with active or convalescent COVID-19.

In its sample, this clone was seen once. The chain uses TRBV19 and TRBJ1-2; TRBD1 might be the D (5 bases). V lost 4 bases and J lost 8, with 17 bases in between. The germline V gene encodes CDR1 LNHDA and CDR2 SQIVND (reference sequence). There are 14 residues in the CDR3. CDR3 loop: CASSTALGPRGYTF. The CDR3 DNA follows: TGTGCCAGTAGTACCGCCCTGGGGCCCCGCGGCTACACCTTC.

The J gene is TRBJ2-1, the V gene TRBV30, with D perhaps TRBD2 (7 bases). V was cut by 1 base and J by 3 bases, with 16 bases left in between. This CDR3 spans 16 amino acids. Germline CDR1 GTSNPN, CDR2 SVGIG (reference sequence). CDR3 in DNA: TGTGCCTGGAGTGGCAACTTGAGGGGGGGCTACAATGAGCAGTTCTTC. This translates into CAWSGNLRGGYNEQFF.

V usage is TRBV10-3 and J usage is TRBJ1-1; D might be TRBD1 (5 bases). V was cut by 7 bases and J by 1 base, with 13 bases left in between. CDR1 ENHRY and CDR2 SYGVKD come from the germline V gene. The CDR3 is made up of 14 amino acids. CDR3 bases: TGTGCCATCAAGGGAGCGGGGGGGAACACTGAAGCTTTCTTT. It is translated as CAIKGAGGNTEAFF.

This clone was counted many times. CDR3 sequence (DNA): TGTGCCAGCAGTTTACGAAGCGGGGGGTGGGCCAAAAACATTCAGTACTTC. Amino acids: CASSLRSGGWAKNIQYF. The V and J genes are TRBV27 and TRBJ2-4; TRBD2 aligns across 9 bases. Germline V gives CDR1 MNHEY, CDR2 SMNVEV (reference sequence). CDR3 length: 17 amino acids. The trim removed 2 bases at V and 1 base at J, leaving 6 bases unmatched.

The chain couples TRBV7-8 to TRBJ1-5; 8 nucleotides agree with TRBD1. The trim removed 4 bases at V and 11 bases at J, leaving 7 bases unmatched. The germline CDR1 and CDR2 sequences are SGHVS and FQNEAQ. The CDR3 sequence is 13 residues long. CDR3 DNA sequence: TGTGCCAGCAGCTACAGGGGGTCCCGATCCCAGCATTTT. It encodes CASSYRGSRSQHF. Filled out from reference TRBV7-8 and TRBJ1-5, the complete variable domain reads GAGVSQSPRYKVAKRGQDVALRCDPISGHVSLFWYQQALGQGPEFLTYFQNEAQLDKSGLPSDRFFAERPEGSVSTLKIQRTQQEDSAVYLCASSYRGSRSQHFGDGTRLSIL.

The rearrangement uses TRBV13 and TRBJ2-7; TRBD2 aligns across 9 bases. V lost 3 bases and J lost 1; bases outside the gene matches: 7. The CDR3 contains 16 residues. The germline V gene has CDR1 PRHDT and CDR2 FYEKMQ (reference sequence). The CDR3 here is CASSFGSGSVSYEQYF. The CDR3 region has the DNA TGTGCCAGCAGCTTCGGTAGCGGGAGTGTGTCCTACGAGCAGTACTTC. The whole variable domain, filled in from reference TRBV13 and TRBJ2-7, reads AAGVIQSPRHLIKEKRETATLKCYPIPRHDTVYWYQQGPGQDPQFLISFYEKMQSDKGSIPDRFSAQQFSDYHSELNMSSLELGDSALYFCASSFGSGSVSYEQYFGPGTRLTVT.

This clone was seen only once. V gene TRBV19 combines with J gene TRBJ1-2, with D possibly matching TRBD1 (5 bases). V was cut by 6 bases and J by 2 bases, with 13 bases left in between. Per germline, CDR1 LNHDA and CDR2 SQIVND (reference sequence). The CDR3 sequence is 14 residues long. CDR3 residues: CASSTGTLNYGYTF. The CDR3 DNA reads as TGTGCCAGTAGCACAGGCACCTTGAACTATGGCTACACCTTC.

This rearrangement joins TRBV6-1 to TRBJ1-4; D possibly corresponds to TRBD1 (6 bases). CDR1 and CDR2 from the germline V gene are MNHNS and SASEGT. Trimming left V 3 bases short and J 7 bases short, with 12 bases between. The CDR3 has 14 residues. CDR3 region: CASSDLGGGEKLFF. CDR3 nucleotides: TGTGCCAGCAGTGATTTAGGGGGTGGTGAAAAACTGTTTTTT.

The chain recombines TRBV5-1 with TRBJ1-3; tentatively, D is TRBD1 (5 bases). V was shortened by 3 bases and J by 0 bases, with 22 bases between the two germline ends. The V gene's germline CDR1 is SGHRS and CDR2 YFSETQ. The CDR3 consists of 19 residues. Written as DNA, the CDR3 is TGCGCCAGCAGCTCCGGAGGGACTTCACCTGGGTACTCTGGAAACACCATATATTTT. This translates into CASSSGGTSPGYSGNTIYF.

The rearrangement links TRBV2 to TRBJ1-2; 8 bases fit TRBD1. The junction had 2 bases not matched to a gene; V was cut back by 1 base and J by 4 bases. Germline values: CDR1 SNHLY, CDR2 FYNNEI. The CDR3 is 14 amino acids. The CDR3 reads CASSEVDRGYGYTF. The CDR3 nucleotides are TGTGCCAGCAGTGAAGTAGACAGGGGCTATGGCTACACCTTC. Together with reference TRBV2 and TRBJ1-2, the CDR3 gives the full variable domain: EPEVTQTPSHQVTQMGQEVILRCVPISNHLYFYWYRQILGQKVEFLVSFYNNEISEKSEIFDDQFSVERPDGSNFTLKIRSTKLEDSAMYFCASSEVDRGYGYTFGSGTRLTVV.

V is TRBV25-1 and J is TRBJ1-1, with 7 bases lining up with TRBD1. This CDR3 contains 14 residues. Germline V gene lookup returns CDR1 MGHDK and CDR2 SYGVNS. The V and J ends lost 6 bases and 4 bases, in that order; junction bases with no gene match: 8. DNA of the CDR3: TGTGCCAGCAGCGGACCGGGACAGCCCACTGAAGCTTTCTTT. Its protein product is CASSGPGQPTEAFF.

The chain has TRBV6-5 and TRBJ1-1; unclear D gene. V was pared by 9 bases and J by 6 bases, with 11 bases between. CDR1 MNHEY and CDR2 SVGAGI come from the germline V gene. CDR3 size: 11 residues. The CDR3 DNA is TGTGCCAGTCGGGGTGGGCCTGAAGCTTTCTTT. Its protein is CASRGGPEAFF.

The chain carries TRBV5-1 and TRBJ2-1; D is possibly TRBD1 (6 bases). V was shortened by 4 bases and J by 4 bases, with 21 bases between the two germline ends. CDR3 size: 17 residues. Germline V CDR1 and CDR2: SGHRS, YFSETQ. The CDR3 reads CASSTSGVVGSYNEQFF. The CDR3, as DNA: TGCGCCAGCAGCACATCAGGGGTAGTCGGTTCTTACAATGAGCAGTTCTTC.

V and J are TRBV7-9 and TRBJ1-5; 12 bases align to TRBD1. CDR3 length: 17 amino acids. Germline V gene data show CDR1 as SEHNR and CDR2 as FQNEAQ (reference sequence). The ends lost 5 bases at V and 2 bases at J; junction bases unmatched: 7. CDR3 protein: CASSTGQGAHGNQPQHF. The CDR3 nucleotides read TGTGCCAGCAGCACGGGACAGGGGGCGCATGGCAATCAGCCCCAGCATTTT. Together with reference TRBV7-9 and TRBJ1-5, the CDR3 gives the full variable domain: DTGVSQNPRHKITKRGQNVTFRCDPISEHNRLYWYRQTLGQGPEFLTYFQNEAQLEKSRLLSDRFSAERPKGSFSTLEIQRTEQGDSAMYLCASSTGQGAHGNQPQHFGDGTRLSIL.

The rearrangement uses TRBV2 and TRBJ2-1, with D possibly TRBD2 on 7 matching bases. Trimming stripped 10 bases from V and 9 bases from J, with 19 bases between. The CDR3 has 13 amino acids. Per the germline V gene, CDR1 is SNHLY and CDR2 is FYNNEI. CDR3 sequence reads: CATHGGLEGEQFF. The CDR3 bases are TGTGCCACCCACGGGGGGCTGGAGGGTGAGCAGTTCTTC.

The gene calls are TRBV30 and TRBJ2-7, with D perhaps TRBD1 (5 bases). Between the trimmed V and J ends, which lost 3 bases and 0 bases, there was a span of 12 bases. This CDR3 has 14 residues. The germline V gene encodes CDR1 GTSNPN and CDR2 SVGIG (reference sequence). CDR3 in DNA: TGTGCCTGGAGGATGGACACTTACTCCTACGAGCAGTACTTC. It encodes CAWRMDTYSYEQYF.

In its sample, this clone was seen many times. The V and J genes are TRBV29-1 and TRBJ1-5; the D gene is possibly TRBD1 (6 bases). Trimming took off 6 bases at V and 7 bases at J, with 16 bases between the two ends. Per the germline V gene, CDR1 is SQVTM and CDR2 is ANQGSEA. This CDR3 has 13 amino acids. In nucleotides, the CDR3 is TGCAGCGTCGCAGAGGGGGTCGACCAGCCCCAGCATTTT. This sequence encodes CSVAEGVDQPQHF.